A selection of T cell receptor beta chains follows, all from one sample in a study of CD8 T cells in ankylosing spondylitis. TCRdb itself ran the 5' RACE reads through MiXCR, one entry per CDR3 protein. The data hold 300,000 to 400,000 distinct CDR3 sequences, with about 22% observed a single time. The sequenced sample consisted of blood, either unsorted or a sorted T cell fraction (not recorded which). The origin of the receptors is a male donor with ankylosing spondylitis. Each CDR3 is given with its conserved first and last residue. A D gene is named only where the DNA matches it firmly. Size tells how often a clone was seen (once, few, many) or the class of an expanded clone, and some rows leave it out.

d_gene | abundance | j_gene | v_gene | CDR3aa | CDR3nt
TRBD1 | many | TRBJ2-1 | TRBV28 | CASRGTGLSSYNEQFF | TGTGCCAGCAGAGGGACAGGGTTGAGCTCCTACAATGAGCAGTTCTTC
TRBD2 | . | TRBJ2-5 | TRBV20-1 | CSAWAGGRLETQYF | TGCAGTGCTTGGGCGGGAGGGCGTCTGGAGACCCAGTACTTC
TRBD2 | . | TRBJ2-7 | TRBV14 | CASSQGLAGVWEQYF | TGTGCCAGCAGCCAAGGACTAGCGGGAGTTTGGGAGCAGTACTTC
TRBD2 | . | TRBJ2-1 | TRBV24-1 | CATSDPSGTSVDEQFF | TGTGCCACCAGTGATCCCTCCGGGACTAGCGTGGATGAGCAGTTCTTC
. | . | TRBJ2-2 | TRBV28 | CASSFPGYTGELFF | TGTGCCAGCAGTTTTCCGGGGTACACCGGGGAGCTGTTTTTT
. | . | TRBJ2-2 | TRBV2 | CASSVRGDTGELFF | TGTGCCAGCAGTGTGCGTGGAGACACCGGGGAGCTGTTTTTT
. | . | TRBJ2-4 | TRBV11-2 | CASSPGSSGKNIQYF | TGTGCCAGCAGCCCCGGGAGCTCGGGCAAAAACATTCAGTACTTC
. | . | TRBJ2-3 | TRBV6-1 | CASSEANWVSDTQYF | TGTGCCAGCAGTGAAGCCAACTGGGTTTCAGATACGCAGTATTTT
TRBD2 | . | TRBJ2-7 | TRBV5-1 | CASSLRAGVGDYEQYF | TGCGCCAGCAGCTTACGAGCGGGAGTGGGGGACTACGAGCAGTACTTC
. | . | TRBJ1-4 | TRBV20-1 | CSAQTSNQGGEKLFF | TGCAGTGCTCAAACGTCGAACCAGGGCGGGGAAAAACTGTTTTTT
. | few | TRBJ2-7 | TRBV7-2 | CASSLALTGYEQYF | TGTGCCAGCAGCTTAGCGCTGACAGGCTACGAGCAGTACTTC
. | few | TRBJ2-5 | TRBV14 | CASSQNLRLEETQYF | TGTGCCAGCAGCCAAAACTTACGGTTGGAGGAGACCCAGTACTTC
TRBD2 | few | TRBJ2-1 | TRBV12-3/TRBV12-4 | CASSPPRGGGNEQFF | TGTGCCAGCAGTCCTCCCCGCGGGGGAGGAAATGAGCAGTTCTTC
. | . | TRBJ2-1 | TRBV27 | CASSSQLEQFF | TGTGCCAGCAGCTCCCAGTTGGAGCAGTTCTTC
. | . | TRBJ2-7 | TRBV20-1 | CSALPGFHPGYEQYF | TGCAGTGCTCTTCCGGGGTTTCACCCGGGCTACGAGCAGTACTTC
. | few | TRBJ1-1 | TRBV15 | CATSRAEGWMAEAFF | TGTGCCACCAGCAGAGCTGAGGGCTGGATGGCTGAAGCTTTCTTT
TRBD1 | few | TRBJ2-3 | TRBV5-6 | CASSPTGGTTDTQYF | TGTGCCAGCAGCCCTACAGGGGGTACGACAGATACGCAGTATTTT
. | . | TRBJ1-1 | TRBV28 | CASSRAGHLNTEAFF | TGTGCCAGCAGCCGGGCAGGACATCTGAACACTGAAGCTTTCTTT
. | . | TRBJ1-5 | TRBV5-6 | CASSLRRVRQPQHF | TGTGCCAGCAGCTTGCGCAGGGTACGACAGCCCCAGCATTTT
. | . | TRBJ1-5 | TRBV29-1 | CSARRDDQPQHF | TGCAGCGCTCGGCGGGACGATCAGCCCCAGCATTTT
TRBD2 | few | TRBJ2-2 | TRBV12-3/TRBV12-4 | CASRPGTNGAGELFF | TGTGCCAGCAGACCTGGGACTAATGGTGCCGGGGAGCTGTTTTTT
. | many | TRBJ2-2 | TRBV12-3/TRBV12-4 | CASSLFGVTGELFF | TGTGCCAGCAGTTTATTCGGTGTCACCGGGGAGCTGTTTTTT
. | many | TRBJ2-7 | TRBV7-9 | CASSLSQGPHEQYF | TGTGCCAGCAGCTTATCTCAGGGACCCCACGAGCAGTACTTC
. | . | TRBJ1-5 | TRBV29-1 | CSVAWGRDQPQHF | TGCAGCGTTGCCTGGGGGCGAGATCAGCCCCAGCATTTT
. | . | TRBJ2-7 | TRBV4-3 | CASSQGTGARSYEQYF | TGCGCCAGCAGCCAAGGGACCGGGGCCCGCTCCTACGAGCAGTACTTC
. | few | TRBJ2-1 | TRBV20-1 | CSASGLRANEQFF | TGCAGTGCTAGCGGCCTGAGGGCCAATGAGCAGTTCTTC
. | few | TRBJ1-1 | TRBV5-1 | CASSSSAGGYTEAFF | TGCGCCAGCAGCTCTTCGGCCGGAGGTTACACTGAAGCTTTCTTT
TRBD1 | . | TRBJ2-7 | TRBV7-3 | CASSNRGINEQYF | TGTGCCAGCAGCAACAGGGGTATAAACGAGCAGTACTTC
TRBD1 | . | TRBJ1-1 | TRBV11-3 | CASSGQGNTNTEAFF | TGTGCCAGCAGCGGACAGGGGAATACGAACACTGAAGCTTTCTTT
TRBD1 | few | TRBJ2-7 | TRBV4-3 | CASSQATGAAYEQYF | TGCGCCAGCAGCCAAGCGACAGGGGCGGCCTACGAGCAGTACTTC